This T cell receptor beta chain was retrieved from a study of shared clonotypes between healthy human individuals. Study context: In total, the donors were two women and a few men aged 18 to 49.

Terminally differentiated effector memory CD45RA+ cells were excluded from the naive CD8 cells, which were CD45RO-negative and positively selected for CCR7. Every contributor of samples was a Caucasian grown-up residing in Nashville, Tennessee. V was clipped by 6 bases and J by 1 base, with 12 bases between them. CDR1 MNHNS and CDR2 SASEGT come from the germline V gene. The CDR3 runs 15 residues. In regard to this clone: Its antigen is unidentified.

Produced via immunoSEQ multiplex PCR; TCRdb's table is partial and in-frame only. The table has hundreds of thousands of clones, around 92% seen once. General study findings and limits: The study's rarefaction showed incomplete sorted-subset sequencing despite large depth. Non-shared clonotypes displayed generation probabilities falling below those of clonotypes present in all four donors.

The clonotype originates from a man aged 30 to 39 in good health. The J gene is TRBJ1-4, the V gene TRBV6-1, with D perhaps matching TRBD1 (6 bases). The sample comprised naive CD8+ T cells sorted from blood. CDR3 loop: CASRYGQRTNEKLFF. For the CDR3, the DNA is TGTGCCAGCAGATACGGACAGAGAACTAATGAAAAACTGTTTTTT.